This T cell receptor beta chain was sequenced during a study of response to subunit inactivated influenza vaccine. Regarding the study as a whole: New T cells are recruited in small numbers by each seasonal influenza vaccination, according to the authors' suggestion.

This clonotype showed up just a few times. Its matching antigen is unknown. The CDR3 has 14 amino acids. Germline CDR1 reads DFQATT; CDR2 reads SNEGSKA (reference sequence). With 3 bases clipped from V and 5 bases from J, the junction kept 7 bases outside the gene matches. MiXCR was run by TCRdb on the RT-PCR reads, yielding one entry per CDR3 protein. The sample lists some 850,000 distinct CDR3 sequences, about a fifth occurring once. The rearrangement links TRBV20-1 to TRBJ1-1, with 9 bases that match TRBD1. This TCR came from a man aged 45-65 years who received an inactivated influenza vaccine. This specimen consisted of PBMCs from blood, obtained 5 days after vaccination. The CDR3 is CSARGTGQGTEAFF. The CDR3, as DNA: TGCAGTGCTAGGGGGACAGGGCAGGGGACTGAAGCTTTCTTT.